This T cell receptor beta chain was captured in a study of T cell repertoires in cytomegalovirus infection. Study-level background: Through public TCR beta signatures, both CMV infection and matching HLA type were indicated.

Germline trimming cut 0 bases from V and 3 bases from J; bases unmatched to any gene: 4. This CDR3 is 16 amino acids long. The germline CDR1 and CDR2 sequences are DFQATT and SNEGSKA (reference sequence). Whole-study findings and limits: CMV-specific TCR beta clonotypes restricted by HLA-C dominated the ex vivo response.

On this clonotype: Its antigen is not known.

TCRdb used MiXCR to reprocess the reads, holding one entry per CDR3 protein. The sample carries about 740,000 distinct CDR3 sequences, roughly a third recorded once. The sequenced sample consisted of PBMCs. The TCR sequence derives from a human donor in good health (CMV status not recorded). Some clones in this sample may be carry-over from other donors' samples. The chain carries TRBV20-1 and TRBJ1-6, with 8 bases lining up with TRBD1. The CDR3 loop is CSARDGQGLYNSPLHF. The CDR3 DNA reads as TGCAGTGCTAGAGATGGACAGGGACTCTATAATTCACCCCTCCACTTT.